Shown below are 25 T cell receptor beta chains from a single sample sequenced in a study of blood T cell repertoires in COVID-19. Sequencing was performed with immunoSEQ multiplex PCR; in TCRdb, only in-frame clones are kept and a portion is missing. There are about 210,000 clones in the sample; approximately 86% occur only once, and about 3.8% lies in the top ten. Sequences were obtained from PBMCs or T cells enriched from blood (not recorded which). These receptors all come from a woman between 40 and 55 years old with acute COVID-19.

The V gene is TRBV11-2, the J gene TRBJ2-5; weak D call: TRBD1 (5 bases). V was trimmed by 5 bases and J by 5 bases, leaving 18 bases between them. This CDR3 is 15 amino acids long. Germline CDR1 reads SGHAT; CDR2 reads FQNNGV. The CDR3 is CASSARARVFETQYF. CDR3 DNA: TGTGCCAGCAGCGCCCGTGCCAGGGTTTTCGAGACCCAGTACTTC.

The J gene is TRBJ2-1, the V gene TRBV28; maybe TRBD2 (6 bases). V lost 2 bases to trimming and J lost 3 bases, with 8 bases between them. CDR3 length equals 14 residues. Germline V CDR1 and CDR2: MDHEN, SYDVKM. The CDR3 is CASSLAGNYNEQFF. The CDR3, as DNA: TGTGCCAGCAGTTTAGCGGGAAACTACAATGAGCAGTTCTTC.

This chain connects TRBV18 to TRBJ2-2; 9 bases match TRBD1. Germline lookup yields CDR1 KGHSH and CDR2 LQKENI. The CDR3 has 18 amino acids. J lost 6 bases, V lost 2 bases, and 13 bases had no gene match. The CDR3 coding sequence is TGTGCCAGCTCACCAATCACGATCGGACAGGGGTTCTCCGGGGAGCTGTTTTTT. Residues: CASSPITIGQGFSGELFF.

J is TRBJ2-7 and V is TRBV27, with 11 bases identical to TRBD2. With 0 bases clipped from V and 6 bases from J, the junction kept 1 base outside the gene matches. Germline V CDR1 and CDR2: MNHEY, SMNVEV (reference sequence). This CDR3 spans 14 amino acids. CDR3 nucleotides: TGTGCCAGCAGTTTATCCACTAGCGGGAGCGAGCAGTACTTC. Amino acids: CASSLSTSGSEQYF.

The J gene is TRBJ2-3, the V gene TRBV3-1 (or the pseudogene TRBV3-2); the D gene is possibly TRBD2 (5 bases). CDR1 is LGHDT, CDR2 YNNKEL, per germline (reference sequence). The CDR3 length is 13 residues. V was shortened by 6 bases and J by 2 bases, with 9 bases between the two germline ends. This CDR3 reads CASSRGNTDTQYF. CDR3 sequence (DNA): TGTGCCAGCAGTCGAGGGAACACAGATACGCAGTATTTT.

The J gene is TRBJ1-2, the V gene TRBV27; possibly TRBD1 for D (6 bases). The germline V gene has CDR1 MNHEY and CDR2 SMNVEV (reference sequence). The CDR3 contains 15 residues. V lost 2 bases and J 4 bases, leaving 14 bases between the germline ends. CDR3 amino acids: CASSLTDRPSYGYTF. CDR3 in DNA: TGTGCCAGCAGTTTAACCGACAGGCCATCCTATGGCTACACCTTC.

The rearrangement uses TRBV5-1 and TRBJ2-5; no clear D gene. The ends were cut back, 2 bases at V and 4 bases at J, with 9 bases in the middle. CDR3 length: 13 residues. The germline gives CDR1 SGHRS, CDR2 YFSETQ. CDR3 loop: CASSFQPVETQYF. The CDR3 nucleotides read TGCGCCAGCAGCTTTCAACCGGTAGAGACCCAGTACTTC.

The gene calls are TRBV11-3 and TRBJ2-7; D not certain. The CDR3 extends over 13 amino acids. CDR1 SGHNT and CDR2 YENEEA come from the germline V gene. The V end was cut by 0 bases, the J end by 2 bases, with 5 bases between. The CDR3 region has the DNA TGTGCCAGCAGCTTAGAACCTACCTACGAGCAGTACTTC. Translating it yields CASSLEPTYEQYF.

The rearrangement joins TRBV19 to TRBJ1-1; D possibly corresponds to TRBD1 (6 bases). In germline, CDR1 is LNHDA, CDR2 SQIVND (reference sequence). With 7 bases removed from V and 1 base from J, the gap between germline ends came to 7 bases. CDR3 size: 12 residues. CDR3 sequence (DNA): TGTGCCAGTATACAGGGGAACACTGAAGCTTTCTTT. Its translation: CASIQGNTEAFF.

The gene calls are TRBV11-2 and TRBJ1-2; 9 bases are shared with TRBD1. With V trimmed by 5 bases and J by 7 bases, 11 bases remained unmatched. The CDR3 extends over 15 amino acids. Per the germline V gene, CDR1 is SGHAT and CDR2 is FQNNGV. CDR3 coding DNA: TGTGCCAGCAGCCTGGCCGGGACAGGGCGGGGTGGCTACACCTTC. It encodes CASSLAGTGRGGYTF.

This rearrangement joins TRBV28 to TRBJ2-7; 7 nucleotides match TRBD1. Trimming took 7 bases from V and 5 from J; bases not matched to a gene: 17. Germline CDR1 MDHEN, CDR2 SYDVKM. The CDR3 is made up of 16 amino acids. The DNA of the CDR3 is TGTGCCAGCATGAGTACGGGGACAGCCCCTTCACACGAGCAGTACTTC. This codes for CASMSTGTAPSHEQYF.

This chain joins TRBV27 and TRBJ2-7, with D possibly being TRBD1 (7 bases). V lost 4 bases and J lost 3, with 19 bases in between. Germline V lookup: CDR1 MNHEY, CDR2 SMNVEV (reference sequence). This CDR3 has 16 amino acids. The CDR3 spells CASSYGRAGGYYEQYF. DNA of the CDR3: TGTGCCAGCAGTTATGGTCGGGCAGGGGGGTACTACGAGCAGTACTTC.

V gene TRBV9 combines with J gene TRBJ2-1; 8 bases are a match to TRBD2. J was trimmed by 3 bases and V by 3 bases; bases with no gene match: 2. CDR3 length equals 14 residues. CDR1 SGDLS and CDR2 YYNGEE come from the germline V gene. The CDR3 reads CASSGSGNYNEQFF. The DNA for the CDR3 is TGTGCCAGCAGCGGTAGCGGGAACTACAATGAGCAGTTCTTC.

The rearrangement joins TRBV3-1 (or the pseudogene TRBV3-2) to TRBJ2-2; D is possibly TRBD1 (6 bases). V was cut by 8 bases and J by 6 bases, with 16 bases left in between. The CDR3 is 14 amino acids. Germline V gene data show CDR1 as LGHDT and CDR2 as YNNKEL (reference sequence). The CDR3 nucleotides are TGTGCCAGCCAACCCCAGGGGTTTGCCGGGGAGCTGTTTTTT. It codes for CASQPQGFAGELFF.

The chain links TRBV7-9 to TRBJ1-6, with 9 bases identical to TRBD1. Germline CDR1 reads SEHNR; CDR2 reads FQNEAQ (reference sequence). This CDR3 region has 15 residues. V shed 5 bases and J 7 bases; nucleotides not matched to a gene: 6. CDR3: CASSLRTGANSPLHF. For the CDR3, the DNA is TGTGCCAGCAGCCTAAGGACAGGGGCCAATTCACCCCTCCACTTT.

The rearrangement uses TRBV28 and TRBJ1-6; tentatively, D is TRBD1 (5 bases). The CDR3 runs 16 residues. In germline, CDR1 is MDHEN, CDR2 SYDVKM. Trimming took off 8 bases at V and 1 base at J, with 15 bases between the two ends. CDR3 bases: TGTGCCAGCCTCAATGGGGGGTGGTCCTATAATTCACCCCTCCACTTT. This sequence encodes CASLNGGWSYNSPLHF.

The chain links TRBV28 to TRBJ2-7; 10 positions match TRBD2. Germline assignment: CDR1 MDHEN and CDR2 SYDVKM. With V trimmed by 6 bases and J by 7 bases, 12 bases remained unmatched. The CDR3 sequence is 15 residues long. CDR3 loop: CASSPGTSVPWEQYF. The CDR3 nucleotides are TGTGCCAGCAGCCCCGGGACTAGCGTACCCTGGGAGCAGTACTTC.

The J gene is TRBJ1-2, the V gene TRBV27; 8 nucleotides agree with TRBD1. Trimming cost V 4 bases and J 0 bases; bases outside gene matches: 10. The CDR3 length is 17 residues. Germline assignment: CDR1 MNHEY and CDR2 SMNVEV (reference sequence). DNA for the CDR3: TGTGCCAGCAGTTCGGCCCTACAGGGGGAAGCTAACTATGGCTACACCTTC. Protein sequence: CASSSALQGEANYGYTF.

The chain has TRBV3-1 (or the pseudogene TRBV3-2) and TRBJ2-1; TRBD2 is a possible D gene (5 bases). Deletions cut 3 bases from V and 12 bases from J, with 9 bases between. CDR1 is LGHDT, CDR2 YNNKEL, per germline (reference sequence). The CDR3 loop spans 11 amino acids. DNA of the CDR3: TGTGCCAGCAGCCATATAGGAGGGCAGTTCTTC. Its protein product is CASSHIGGQFF.

In its sample, this clone was seen once. The CDR3 is CASSLGVGTAMVNEQFF. CDR3 in DNA: TGTGCCAGCAGTTTAGGTGTCGGGACAGCAATGGTCAATGAGCAGTTCTTC. V usage is TRBV28 and J usage is TRBJ2-1, with 7 bases that match TRBD1. CDR1 is MDHEN and CDR2 is SYDVKM in the germline V gene. CDR3 length equals 17 residues. With 2 bases clipped from V and 6 bases from J, the junction kept 13 bases outside the gene matches. Combining the CDR3 with reference TRBV28 and TRBJ2-1 gives the whole variable domain DVKVTQSSRYLVKRTGEKVFLECVQDMDHENMFWYRQDPGLGLRLIYFSYDVKMKEKGDIPEGYSVSREKKERFSLILESASTNQTSMYLCASSLGVGTAMVNEQFFGPGTRLTVL.

V usage is TRBV6-6 and J usage is TRBJ2-7, with TRBD2 as a possible D gene (7 bases). V was cut by 5 bases and J by 2 bases, with 22 bases left in between. CDR1 and CDR2 from the germline V gene are MNHNY and SVGAGI (reference sequence). The CDR3 runs to 17 residues. The chain's CDR3 is CASSLGGLADYPYEQYF. The CDR3 bases are TGTGCCAGCAGTCTGGGGGGGCTAGCGGACTATCCCTACGAGCAGTACTTC.

J is TRBJ2-3 and V is TRBV14, with D perhaps matching TRBD2 (5 bases). Germline V CDR1 and CDR2: SGHDN, FVKESK. V lost 2 bases and J lost 5, with 14 bases in between. This CDR3 contains 15 residues. DNA of the CDR3: TGTGCCAGCAGCCAAAACGGTGCGGGCTTAGATACGCAGTATTTT. Protein sequence: CASSQNGAGLDTQYF.

This clone was recorded once. This chain links TRBV30 with TRBJ1-2, with D maybe TRBD1 (5 bases). CDR3 size: 14 residues. V was pared by 0 bases and J by 2 bases, with 10 bases between. The germline V gene has CDR1 GTSNPN and CDR2 SVGIG (reference sequence). CDR3 loop: CAWSVGGDNYGYTF. In DNA, the CDR3 is TGTGCCTGGAGTGTCGGGGGGGACAACTATGGCTACACCTTC.

The chain employs TRBV27 and TRBJ1-4, with TRBD1 identical over 7 bases. The CDR3 consists of 15 residues. The germline V gene has CDR1 MNHEY and CDR2 SMNVEV (reference sequence). J gave up 6 bases and V 1 base, and 5 bases lay outside the gene matches. The CDR3 DNA reads TGTGCCAGCAGTTTATACGGACAGGAGGATGAAAAACTGTTTTTT. It translates to CASSLYGQEDEKLFF. Using reference TRBV27 and TRBJ1-4 for the parts outside the CDR3, the full variable domain is EAQVTQNPRYLITVTGKKLTVTCSQNMNHEYMSWYRQDPGLGLRQIYYSMNVEVTDKGDVPEGYKVSRKEKRNFPLILESPSPNQTSLYFCASSLYGQEDEKLFFGSGTQLSVL.

The chain has TRBV3-1 (or the pseudogene TRBV3-2) and TRBJ1-2; D is undetermined. V was trimmed by 4 bases and J by 0 bases, leaving 12 bases between them. CDR1 and CDR2 from the germline V gene are LGHDT and YNNKEL (reference sequence). The CDR3 totals 15 residues. The CDR3 loop reads CASSPTTTPNYGYTF. CDR3 nucleotides: TGTGCCAGCAGCCCAACGACTACACCTAACTATGGCTACACCTTC.